These 31 T cell receptor beta chains were sequenced from one sample in a study of post-analysis software for immune sequencing data. Points from the study as a whole: Compared with controls, patients had more of about 5 TRBV segments, including TRBV5-6, TRBV5-1 and TRBV20-1.

Unique-molecular-identifier-tagged TCR beta cDNA libraries were used. TCRdb processed the PCR reads anew with MiXCR; each CDR3 protein has one entry. The table includes fewer than 700,000 distinct CDR3 sequences, 44% detected once. Antigens for these TCRs are unknown. Sequencing was done on a sample of blood. The receptor set was obtained from a girl under 18 with multiple sclerosis.

This clonotype has a count of ten or more. The chain recombines TRBV18 with TRBJ2-1; D is possibly TRBD1 or TRBD2 (5 bases each). V lost 8 bases, J lost 6 bases, and 20 bases lay in between. CDR1 and CDR2 (germline): KGHSH, LQKENI. The CDR3 is 15 amino acids. The CDR3 loop is CASLPNQGVPNEQFF. The CDR3 nucleotides read TGTGCCAGCCTCCCCAACCAGGGAGTTCCCAATGAGCAGTTCTTC.

The chain employs TRBV4-1 and TRBJ2-5; tentatively, D is TRBD2 (6 bases). The germline V gene encodes CDR1 MGHRA and CDR2 YSYEKL. This CDR3 has 16 residues. Trimming removed 2 bases at V and 5 bases at J, with 18 bases between. CDR3 residues: CASSQSPPGLGETQYF. The CDR3 DNA sequence: TGCGCCAGCAGCCAAAGTCCCCCGGGACTCGGGGAGACCCAGTACTTC.

The chain employs TRBV7-9 and TRBJ1-2; D gene ambiguous. This CDR3 is 15 amino acids long. The V end was cut by 0 bases, the J end by 4 bases, with 12 bases between. CDR1 is SEHNR and CDR2 is FQNEAQ in the germline V gene (reference sequence). This CDR3 is CASSLAEGWAYGYTF. The CDR3 coding sequence is TGTGCCAGCAGCTTAGCGGAGGGATGGGCCTATGGCTACACCTTC.

This chain uses TRBV20-1 with TRBJ2-2; TRBD1 matches 9 bases. The germline gives CDR1 DFQATT, CDR2 SNEGSKA (reference sequence). The ends lost 6 bases at V and 0 bases at J; junction bases unmatched: 2. The CDR3 consists of 14 residues. CDR3 in DNA: TGCAGTGCCCGGACAGGGGCGAACACCGGGGAGCTGTTTTTT. Translated, it gives CSARTGANTGELFF.

This clonotype was counted between two and nine times. This chain connects TRBV6-5 to TRBJ1-2; tentative D call: TRBD1 (5 bases). The CDR3 is 13 residues long. Germline CDR1 MNHEY, CDR2 SVGAGI. Trimming left V 6 bases short and J 8 bases short, with 16 bases between. The CDR3 protein is CASREEGTGGYTF. Here the CDR3 DNA reads TGTGCCAGCAGGGAGGAGGGGACTGGGGGCTACACCTTC.

The chain uses TRBV3-1 and TRBJ2-5, with TRBD1 identical over 10 bases. TRBJ2-7 explains the end of the DNA better; the J call may be wrong. The germline CDR1 and CDR2 sequences are LGHDT and YNNKEL (reference sequence). The CDR3 extends over 16 amino acids. This chain's CDR3 is CASSKRQGAGTYEQYF. The CDR3, as DNA: TGTGCCAGCAGCAAAAGACAGGGGGCCGGCACCTACGAGCAGTACTTC.

This sequence joins TRBV18 and TRBJ2-1; TRBD2 aligns across 13 bases. With 2 bases clipped from V and 8 bases from J, the junction kept 6 bases outside the gene matches. CDR1 and CDR2 (germline): KGHSH, LQKENI. This CDR3 is 16 amino acids long. The CDR3 DNA reads TGTGCCAGCTCACCATTACTAGCGGGGGGGCTCGATGAGCAGTTCTTC. It specifies CASSPLLAGGLDEQFF.

The chain carries TRBV7-9 and TRBJ2-3; TRBD1 matches 7 bases. The CDR3 spans 16 residues. V was pared by 10 bases and J by 0 bases, with 13 bases of the junction left unmatched. The germline CDR1 and CDR2 sequences are SEHNR and FQNEAQ (reference sequence). CDR3 nucleotide sequence: TGTGCCACCGGACAGGCCCGGATTACTAGCACAGATACGCAGTATTTT. The encoded protein is CATGQARITSTDTQYF. The variable domain in full, with the rest retrieved from reference TRBV7-9 and TRBJ2-3, is DTGVSQNPRHKITKRGQNVTFRCDPISEHNRLYWYRQTLGQGPEFLTYFQNEAQLEKSRLLSDRFSAERPKGSFSTLEIQRTEQGDSAMYLCATGQARITSTDTQYFGPGTRLTVL.

This clonotype has just a few counts. This sequence joins TRBV25-1 and TRBJ2-3; a possible D gene is TRBD2 (6 bases). Trimming removed 11 bases at V and 2 bases at J, with 14 bases between. The CDR3 totals 13 residues. CDR1 and CDR2 from the germline V gene are MGHDK and SYGVNS. Written as DNA, the CDR3 is TGTGCCTGCGGGGCCCACCCCACAGATACGCAGTATTTT. This encodes CACGAHPTDTQYF.

The chain employs TRBV27 and TRBJ2-7, with TRBD2 matching over 12 bases. The junction had 2 bases not matched to a gene; V was cut back by 3 bases and J by 5 bases. The length of the CDR3 is 14 residues. Germline V lookup: CDR1 MNHEY, CDR2 SMNVEV (reference sequence). The CDR3 bases are TGTGCCAGCAGTTTGGGACTAGCGGGTCACGAGCAGTACTTC. Translating gives CASSLGLAGHEQYF.

The chain is built from TRBV20-1 and TRBJ2-7; D uncertain. Trimming shortened V by 4 bases and J by 2 bases, and 6 bases separated the two germline ends. This CDR3 has 11 amino acids. From germline, CDR1 is DFQATT and CDR2 SNEGSKA (reference sequence). This CDR3 is CSATHTYEQYF. The CDR3 DNA is TGCAGTGCTACTCACACCTACGAGCAGTACTTC.

The rearrangement joins TRBV12-3 or TRBV12-4 to TRBJ1-2; D is ambiguous. With 5 bases removed from V and 1 base from J, the gap between germline ends came to 14 bases. The CDR3 runs to 15 residues. This CDR3 is CASSPSAGLNYGYTF. In nucleotides, the CDR3 is TGTGCCAGCAGTCCGTCGGCCGGACTTAACTATGGCTACACCTTC.

The chain has TRBV7-8 and TRBJ2-1; 8 nucleotides line up with TRBD2. Trimming took 4 bases from V and 7 from J; bases not matched to a gene: 12. Per the germline V gene, CDR1 is SGHVS and CDR2 is FQNEAQ. This CDR3 spans 16 amino acids. CDR3 DNA: TGTGCCAGCAGCTACCCAGCGGGAGAAATAAGGAATGAGCAGTTCTTC. Translating it yields CASSYPAGEIRNEQFF.

In nucleotides, the CDR3 is TGTCCCTCGACCGGGATTTATGGCTACACCTTC. Translated, it gives CPSTGIYGYTF. This chain links TRBV21-1 with TRBJ1-2; TRBD1, the D gene given by the table, was not confirmed from the DNA. TRBV21-1 is a pseudogene segment. CDR3 length: 11 residues.

The rearrangement joins TRBV7-2 to TRBJ2-3; 7 bases align to TRBD1. The CDR3 totals 15 residues. Germline V gene lookup returns CDR1 SGHTA and CDR2 FQGNSA. V trimming: 3 bases; J trimming: 4 bases; junction bases outside the gene matches: 7. CDR3 sequence (DNA): TGTGCCAGCAGCTTTACCGGACAGGCTGCAGATACGCAGTATTTT. As protein: CASSFTGQAADTQYF.

This clonotype was observed a handful of times. The chain's CDR3 is CAISKLQGKVTDTQYF. The CDR3 DNA sequence: TGTGCCATCAGTAAATTACAGGGGAAGGTGACAGATACGCAGTATTTT. This chain uses TRBV10-3 with TRBJ2-3, with 7 positions matching TRBD1. Germline trimming cut 5 bases from V and 3 bases from J; bases unmatched to any gene: 11. This CDR3 region has 16 residues. Germline CDR1 ENHRY, CDR2 SYGVKD.

The rearrangement uses TRBV29-1 and TRBJ1-1; TRBD1 matches at 9 bases. V lost 6 bases and J lost 3; bases outside the gene matches: 2. The CDR3 has 12 residues. From germline, CDR1 is SQVTM and CDR2 ANQGSEA. The CDR3: CSVRQGDTEAFF. CDR3 sequence (DNA): TGCAGCGTCCGACAGGGGGACACTGAAGCTTTCTTT.

The rearrangement links TRBV10-3 to TRBJ1-2, with no clear D. Germline lookup yields CDR1 ENHRY and CDR2 SYGVKD. Between the trimmed V and J ends, which lost 3 bases and 7 bases, there was a span of 18 bases. The CDR3 is 15 amino acids. CDR3 nucleotides: TGTGCCATCAGTGAAGAATTGCGGGGTACCTTTGGCTACACCTTC. This encodes CAISEELRGTFGYTF.

The genes are TRBV7-2 and TRBJ2-7; D is possibly TRBD1 (6 bases). The CDR3 has 13 residues. The V gene's germline CDR1 is SGHTA and CDR2 FQGNSA. V lost 2 bases and J 4 bases, leaving 9 bases between the germline ends. CDR3 in DNA: TGTGCCAGCAGCTTACGAGACAGGTACGAGCAGTACTTC. This encodes CASSLRDRYEQYF.

The table lists this clonotype with a few counts. The chain combines TRBV12-3 or TRBV12-4 with TRBJ1-1, with D unresolved. This CDR3 contains 12 residues. Trimming took off 5 bases at V and 4 bases at J, with 8 bases between the two ends. The CDR3 DNA sequence: TGTGCCAGCAGTCCACGGGTCACTGAAGCTTTCTTT. Translated, it gives CASSPRVTEAFF.

The chain uses TRBV5-1 and TRBJ2-3, with D hard to call. Trimming shortened V by 2 bases and J by 9 bases, and 16 bases separated the two germline ends. The CDR3 runs to 14 residues. Germline CDR1 and CDR2: SGHRS and YFSETQ. As DNA, the CDR3 is TGCGCCAGCAGCTTCGCGGAGACGCGTGGGACGCAGTATTTT. This sequence encodes CASSFAETRGTQYF.

The J gene is TRBJ1-1, the V gene TRBV12-5; TRBD1 might be the D (5 bases). The CDR3 is made up of 13 amino acids. Germline V gene data show CDR1 as LGHNT and CDR2 as FRNRAP. V was trimmed by 3 bases and J by 10 bases, leaving 15 bases between them. CDR3 coding DNA: TGTGCTAGTGGTTTCCTTGGGGGGGTGGTAGCTTTCTTT. This codes for CASGFLGGVVAFF.

The J gene is TRBJ1-4, the V gene TRBV6-5; possibly TRBD1 for D (5 bases). V lost 5 bases and J lost 4, with 14 bases in between. The CDR3 consists of 15 residues. Germline V CDR1 and CDR2: MNHEY, SVGAGI. The CDR3 here is CASSPWGSGNEKLFF. The CDR3 region has the DNA TGTGCCAGCAGTCCTTGGGGCTCGGGTAATGAAAAACTGTTTTTT.

The V call is TRBV29-1, the J call TRBJ2-5; D gene unclear. The J call may be faulty, since TRBJ2-7 better matches the DNA end. This CDR3 is built from 11 residues. Looked up from germline, CDR1 is SQVTM and CDR2 is ANQGSEA. For the CDR3, the DNA is TGCAGCGTTGTGGGATCTCTCGAGCAGTACTTC. Its protein product is CSVVGSLEQYF.

This chain links TRBV7-9 with TRBJ2-3; D uncertain. Trimming took 4 bases from V and 2 from J, leaving 16 bases between them. Germline loops: CDR1 SEHNR, CDR2 FQNEAQ (reference sequence). The CDR3 loop spans 16 amino acids. The CDR3, as DNA: TGTGCCAGCAGCTCCCCACCGTACGGATACACAGATACGCAGTATTTT. Amino acids: CASSSPPYGYTDTQYF. The whole variable domain, remainder taken from reference TRBV7-9 and TRBJ2-3, is DTGVSQNPRHKITKRGQNVTFRCDPISEHNRLYWYRQTLGQGPEFLTYFQNEAQLEKSRLLSDRFSAERPKGSFSTLEIQRTEQGDSAMYLCASSSPPYGYTDTQYFGPGTRLTVL.

The table lists this clonotype with a few counts. V usage is TRBV15 and J usage is TRBJ2-5; perhaps D is TRBD1 or TRBD2 (5 bases each). Germline V gives CDR1 LNHNV, CDR2 YYDKDF (reference sequence). The V end lost 7 bases, the J end lost 3 bases, and 12 bases lay between the germline ends. This CDR3 is 13 amino acids long. The CDR3 is CATNPGREETQYF. The DNA for the CDR3 is TGTGCCACCAACCCGGGACGGGAAGAGACCCAGTACTTC. Together with reference TRBV15 and TRBJ2-5, the CDR3 gives the full variable domain: DAMVIQNPRYQVTQFGKPVTLSCSQTLNHNVMYWYQQKSSQAPKLLFHYYDKDFNNEADTPDNFQSRRPNTSFCFLDIRSPGLGDTAMYLCATNPGREETQYFGPGTRLLVL.

As DNA, the CDR3 is TGTGCCAGCAGCCACTCCGTAGAGGGCCGATATGGCTACACCTTC. Its protein product is CASSHSVEGRYGYTF. The chain carries TRBV7-9 and TRBJ1-2; D is unresolved. CDR3 size: 15 residues. V was cut by 5 bases and J by 5 bases, with 18 bases left in between. The germline gives CDR1 SEHNR, CDR2 FQNEAQ (reference sequence).

This clonotype occurred a few times. V is TRBV6-5 and J is TRBJ2-2; 11 bases agree with TRBD1. The trim removed 8 bases at V and 6 bases at J, leaving 5 bases unmatched. The CDR3 extends over 14 amino acids. CDR1 and CDR2 from the germline V gene are MNHEY and SVGAGI. This CDR3 reads CASRGQGASGELFF. The CDR3 bases are TGTGCCAGCCGAGGACAGGGGGCGTCCGGGGAGCTGTTTTTT.

J is TRBJ1-2 and V is TRBV2; D is perhaps TRBD1 (6 bases). There are 20 residues in the CDR3. Trimming removed 1 base from V and 0 bases from J, with 24 bases in between. CDR1 is SNHLY, CDR2 FYNNEI, per germline. The CDR3 DNA reads as TGTGCCAGCAGTGAAGTGGGGGGCCGGCGGATCCTTCACCCTAACTATGGCTACACCTTC. It translates to CASSEVGGRRILHPNYGYTF.

V usage is TRBV5-6 and J usage is TRBJ1-6, with 7 bases identical to TRBD1. Trimming at V came to 4 bases and at J to 7 bases, leaving 2 bases not matched to a gene. The CDR3 is 13 residues long. Germline CDR1 reads SGHDT; CDR2 reads YYEEEE. CDR3 amino acids: CASSPGQNSPLHF. In nucleotides, the CDR3 is TGTGCCAGCAGCCCGGGACAGAATTCACCCCTCCACTTT.

The genes are TRBV5-1 and TRBJ1-1; 7 positions match TRBD1. The CDR3 length is 18 residues. V lost 0 bases to trimming and J lost 1 base; unmatched junction nucleotides: 12. Germline values: CDR1 SGHRS, CDR2 YFSETQ. CDR3 amino acids: CASSLEGDSQRWNTEAFF. DNA for the CDR3: TGCGCCAGCAGCTTGGAAGGGGACAGCCAACGTTGGAACACTGAAGCTTTCTTT.